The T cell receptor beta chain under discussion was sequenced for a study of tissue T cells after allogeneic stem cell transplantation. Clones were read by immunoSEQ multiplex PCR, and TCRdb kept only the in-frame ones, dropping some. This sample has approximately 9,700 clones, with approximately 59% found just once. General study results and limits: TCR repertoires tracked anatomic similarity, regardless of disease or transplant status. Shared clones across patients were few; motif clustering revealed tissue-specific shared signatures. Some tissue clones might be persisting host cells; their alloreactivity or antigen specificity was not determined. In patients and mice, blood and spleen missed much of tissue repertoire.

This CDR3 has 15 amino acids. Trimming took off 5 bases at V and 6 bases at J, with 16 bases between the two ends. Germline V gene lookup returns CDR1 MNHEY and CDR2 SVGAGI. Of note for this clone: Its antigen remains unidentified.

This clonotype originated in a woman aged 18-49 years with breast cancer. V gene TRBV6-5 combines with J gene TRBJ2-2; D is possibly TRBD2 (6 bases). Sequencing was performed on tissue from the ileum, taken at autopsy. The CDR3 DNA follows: TGTGCCAGCAGTCCTACCCGGGACTCGGCCGGGGAGCTGTTTTTT. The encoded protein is CASSPTRDSAGELFF.